Presented here are 19 T cell receptor beta chains from one specimen sequenced in a study of human T cells and chemical hapten exposure. The time point is: patch test 3, about 24 weeks after DPC sensitization. Treatment denoted: therapeutic diphenylcyclopropenone sensitization with weekly scalp DPC. MiXCR, applied by TCRdb to the RACE reads, yields one record per CDR3 protein. Of just over 95,000 distinct CDR3 sequences in the sample, roughly a quarter are singletons; the top ten hold over 9%. Sequenced here: whole blood, sampled in connection with sensitization to the hapten diphenylcyclopropenone (DPC). These receptors were collected from a man aged 40-50 years with alopecia areata. Some clones in this sample may be carry-over from other donors' samples.

This chain links TRBV28 with TRBJ2-7, with TRBD1 matching over 7 bases. CDR3 length: 14 amino acids. The ends lost 6 bases at V and 6 bases at J; junction bases unmatched: 11. In germline, CDR1 is MDHEN, CDR2 SYDVKM. The CDR3 here is CASRPGTDLSEQYF. CDR3 nucleotide sequence: TGTGCCAGCAGGCCCGGGACAGACCTTTCCGAGCAGTACTTC. The full variable domain, its missing parts supplied by reference TRBV28 and TRBJ2-7, is DVKVTQSSRYLVKRTGEKVFLECVQDMDHENMFWYRQDPGLGLRLIYFSYDVKMKEKGDIPEGYSVSREKKERFSLILESASTNQTSMYLCASRPGTDLSEQYFGPGTRLTVT.

This clonotype was recorded many times. The DNA for the CDR3 is TGTGCCAGCAGGCTCGGACAGTCAGATACGCAGTATTTT. It translates to CASRLGQSDTQYF. The chain employs TRBV7-9 and TRBJ2-3; D may be TRBD1 (6 bases). Germline values: CDR1 SEHNR, CDR2 FQNEAQ (reference sequence). V gave up 6 bases and J gave up 4 bases, with 11 bases separating them. The CDR3 totals 13 residues.

This clonotype was found a few times. The chain couples TRBV12-3 or TRBV12-4 to TRBJ1-3; no firm D call. V was clipped by 5 bases and J by 0 bases, with 5 bases between them. The CDR3 is 13 residues long. This chain's CDR3 is CASSTFSGNTIYF. CDR3 nucleotide sequence: TGTGCCAGCAGTACCTTCTCTGGAAACACCATATATTTT.

In DNA, the CDR3 is TGTGCCAGCAGTTCCGTCTCCGGGAACACTGAAGCTTTCTTT. Encoded protein: CASSSVSGNTEAFF. The chain has TRBV12-3 or TRBV12-4 and TRBJ1-1, with unresolved D. This CDR3 is built from 14 residues. Trimming took off 4 bases at V and 1 base at J, with 10 bases between the two ends.

This clonotype was seen only a few times. The chain has TRBV27 and TRBJ2-7; D is uncertain. The germline gives CDR1 MNHEY, CDR2 SMNVEV (reference sequence). The CDR3 spans 15 residues. The ends were cut back, 5 bases at V and 3 bases at J, with 17 bases in the middle. The CDR3 sequence: CASSLRRLGDYEQYF. The CDR3 bases are TGTGCCAGCAGTCTACGACGCCTAGGAGACTACGAGCAGTACTTC.

This clonotype was observed a few times. The gene calls are TRBV15 and TRBJ2-7; 8 positions agree with TRBD1. The germline V gene encodes CDR1 LNHNV and CDR2 YYDKDF (reference sequence). V lost 3 bases to trimming and J lost 0 bases; unmatched junction nucleotides: 4. There are 15 residues in the CDR3. CDR3 protein: CATSRGTGSSYEQYF. The DNA for the CDR3 is TGTGCCACCAGCAGGGGGACAGGTAGCTCCTACGAGCAGTACTTC.

This clonotype was seen a few times. The chain carries TRBV6-2 or TRBV6-3 and TRBJ2-1, with a tentative D call TRBD2 (6 bases). This CDR3 contains 16 residues. Trimming removed 0 bases at V and 8 bases at J, with 17 bases between. CDR1 and CDR2 (germline): MNHEY, SVGEGT. The CDR3 spells CASSYSMASAGYEQFF. CDR3 in DNA: TGTGCCAGCAGTTACTCGATGGCTAGCGCAGGGTATGAGCAGTTCTTC.

This clonotype occurred a few times. This chain uses TRBV7-6 with TRBJ1-1; D call uncertain. The CDR3 extends over 12 amino acids. Germline values: CDR1 SGHVS, CDR2 FNYEAQ. Trimming pared 1 base from V and 7 bases from J, leaving 7 bases between. CDR3 residues: CASSLVGDEAFF. CDR3 nucleotides: TGTGCCAGCAGCTTAGTCGGGGATGAAGCTTTCTTT.

The chain carries TRBV20-1 and TRBJ2-3; either TRBD1 or TRBD2 may fit D (5 bases each). This CDR3 is 13 amino acids long. With 5 bases removed from V and 1 base from J, the gap between germline ends came to 10 bases. Germline CDR1 is DFQATT and CDR2 is SNEGSKA (reference sequence). The CDR3 loop is CSAVGTRTDTQYF. The CDR3 DNA reads as TGCAGTGCTGTGGGGACCCGCACAGATACGCAGTATTTT.

This clonotype was seen just once. The chain couples TRBV4-2 to TRBJ2-1; D possibly corresponds to TRBD2 (5 bases). CDR3 size: 15 residues. Trimming took 5 bases from V and 6 from J, leaving 17 bases between them. Germline CDR1 LGHNA, CDR2 YNFKEQ. CDR3 protein: CASSDTILAVNEQFF. The CDR3 region has the DNA TGTGCCAGCAGCGATACTATTCTAGCCGTCAATGAGCAGTTCTTC.

The chain recombines TRBV7-2 with TRBJ2-3; 7 nucleotides agree with TRBD2. V dropped 0 bases and J dropped 1; count of bases not matched to a gene: 4. Germline CDR1 is SGHTA and CDR2 is FQGNSA. The CDR3 contains 16 residues. The CDR3 reads CASSLAAGVGTDTQYF. The CDR3 nucleotides are TGTGCCAGCAGCTTAGCGGCGGGAGTGGGCACAGATACGCAGTATTTT.

The rearrangement uses TRBV5-1 and TRBJ1-2, with TRBD1 matching 10 bases. V shed 3 bases, J shed 6 bases, and the junction held 11 bases outside the gene matches. The CDR3 totals 16 residues. Germline V gene sequence: CDR1 SGHRS, CDR2 YFSETQ. CDR3 amino acids: CASSYDRGPVGDGYTF. CDR3 DNA: TGCGCCAGCAGCTACGACAGGGGGCCCGTCGGCGATGGCTACACCTTC.

This clonotype has more than one count but fewer than ten. This chain uses TRBV6-6 with TRBJ2-5; D gene uncertain. The CDR3 has 12 residues. CDR1 and CDR2 (germline): MNHNY, SVGAGI (reference sequence). The V and J ends lost 7 bases and 5 bases respectively, with 11 bases between them. The CDR3 bases are TGTGCCAGCATGGGCAGCGTGGAGACCCAGTACTTC. Protein sequence: CASMGSVETQYF.

Of note for this clonotype: An end of the junction does not agree with germline; a read error may underlie this. The chain joins TRBV4-1 to TRBJ2-1, with D hard to call. The CDR3 loop spans 12 amino acids. Germline CDR1 and CDR2: MGHRA and YSYEKL. The CDR3 DNA is TGCGCCAGCAGCTCTAGTGGGTCAGTTTATCTCTTC. This sequence encodes CASSSSGSVYLF.

This sequence joins TRBV5-1 and TRBJ1-1; possible D gene TRBD1, 5 bases. Trimming cost V 4 bases and J 4 bases, with 17 bases left between them. This CDR3 has 15 amino acids. Germline V CDR1 and CDR2: SGHRS, YFSETQ. The CDR3 DNA is TGCGCCAGCAGCCCGAGGGGACTTGAAGCCACTGAAGCTTTCTTT. Its translation is CASSPRGLEATEAFF.

V and J are TRBV20-1 and TRBJ1-5; D unresolved. Trimming removed 0 bases from V and 2 bases from J, with 5 bases in between. Germline CDR1 DFQATT, CDR2 SNEGSKA (reference sequence). The CDR3 is 13 residues long. The CDR3 region has the DNA TGCAGTGCTAGAGATTTGGGCAATCAGCCCCAGCATTTT. It encodes CSARDLGNQPQHF.

In DNA, the CDR3 is TGCGCCAGCAGCCGGGGCCCAGAAGGAGAGACCCAGTACTTC. This encodes CASSRGPEGETQYF. V usage is TRBV5-1 and J usage is TRBJ2-5; D is tentatively TRBD1 or TRBD2 (5 bases each). The V gene's germline CDR1 is SGHRS and CDR2 YFSETQ. The ends were cut back, 4 bases at V and 4 bases at J, with 14 bases in the middle. The length of the CDR3 is 14 residues. Full variable domain (rest looked up from reference TRBV5-1 and TRBJ2-5): KAGVTQTPRYLIKTRGQQVTLSCSPISGHRSVSWYQQTPGQGLQFLFEYFSETQRNKGNFPGRFSGRQFSNSRSEMNVSTLELGDSALYLCASSRGPEGETQYFGPGTRLLVL.

This chain joins TRBV20-1 and TRBJ2-3; D gene unclear. CDR1 and CDR2 (germline): DFQATT, SNEGSKA (reference sequence). Trimming took 4 bases from V and 0 from J, leaving 14 bases between them. CDR3 length: 15 amino acids. The CDR3 DNA reads as TGCAGTGCTAACTCCCGAGCTCTCAGCACAGATACGCAGTATTTT. It translates to CSANSRALSTDTQYF.

This chain joins TRBV11-2 and TRBJ2-1, with a weak D call TRBD2 (5 bases). CDR3 length: 16 residues. Trimming removed 7 bases at V and 0 bases at J, with 16 bases between. Germline V CDR1 and CDR2: SGHAT, FQNNGV. CDR3 nucleotides: TGTGCCAGCAACCCAATCGGGATAAGCTCCTACAATGAGCAGTTCTTC. Its translation: CASNPIGISSYNEQFF.